The 12 T cell receptor beta chains below were found in one sample sequenced in a study of cytotoxic CD8 clonotypes in ibrutinib-treated CLL. Generated by immunoSEQ multiplex PCR, the TCRdb table keeps only in-frame clones and is missing some. The sample holds 250,000 to 350,000 clones, about 72% seen once. The input for sequencing was PBMCs, taken at disease progression, from a patient treated with ibrutinib. The receptors come from a human donor with chronic lymphocytic leukemia.

The V and J genes are TRBV27 and TRBJ1-1; D perhaps matches TRBD1 (6 bases). V was cut by 3 bases and J by 11 bases, with 10 bases left in between. Looked up from germline, CDR1 is MNHEY and CDR2 is SMNVEV (reference sequence). The CDR3 covers 11 residues. The CDR3 DNA sequence: TGTGCCAGCAGTTTGGGGGCGCGGGCTTTCTTT. The encoded protein is CASSLGARAFF.

The chain recombines TRBV7-9 with TRBJ2-5; D is perhaps TRBD2 (6 bases). The V end was cut by 5 bases, the J end by 2 bases, with 18 bases between. Germline CDR1 is SEHNR and CDR2 is FQNEAQ (reference sequence). The CDR3 extends over 16 amino acids. The CDR3 coding sequence is TGTGCCAGCAGCCAACCTCCGGGACTTGCGCAAGAGACCCAGTACTTC. Its protein is CASSQPPGLAQETQYF.

In its sample, this clone was seen once. The V call is TRBV29-1, the J call TRBJ2-1; D may be TRBD2 (6 bases). V was cut by 8 bases and J by 5 bases, with 13 bases left in between. The CDR3 has 12 residues. Per the germline V gene, CDR1 is SQVTM and CDR2 is ANQGSEA. DNA for the CDR3: TGCAGCTCCCGGGACTCTCACAATGAGCAGTTCTTC. This gives the protein CSSRDSHNEQFF.

The V call is TRBV29-1, the J call TRBJ1-2, with a possible D match to TRBD1 (5 bases). Between the trimmed V and J ends, which lost 0 bases and 13 bases, there was a span of 9 bases. CDR3 length: 10 residues. CDR1 is SQVTM and CDR2 is ANQGSEA in the germline V gene. The chain's CDR3 is CSVEDRGRTF. As DNA, the CDR3 is TGCAGCGTTGAAGATCGGGGACGCACCTTC.

This clone was counted only a few times. The chain combines TRBV7-8 with TRBJ1-5; 11 bases map to TRBD1. Germline CDR1 SGHVS, CDR2 FQNEAQ. With 4 bases clipped from V and 11 bases from J, the junction kept 10 bases outside the gene matches. The CDR3 totals 15 residues. CDR3 sequence reads: CASSSGQGEVGSQHF. The CDR3 DNA reads TGTGCCAGCAGCTCGGGACAGGGGGAAGTAGGGTCCCAGCATTTT.

This chain connects TRBV6-5 to TRBJ1-1; tentatively, D is TRBD1 (5 bases). The CDR3 consists of 13 residues. CDR1 and CDR2 from the germline V gene are MNHEY and SVGAGI. Trimming removed 6 bases from V and 2 bases from J, with 10 bases in between. The CDR3 nucleotides are TGTGCCAGCAGATCGACAGTTAACACTGAAGCTTTCTTT. Amino acids: CASRSTVNTEAFF.

The rearrangement joins TRBV9 to TRBJ1-1, with TRBD1 matching 8 bases. Germline V gene sequence: CDR1 SGDLS, CDR2 YYNGEE. CDR3 length: 16 residues. After removal of 3 bases from V and 1 base from J, the junction contained 8 bases not matched to a gene. DNA for the CDR3: TGTGCCAGCAGCGCCGGGACAGGATACGCGAACACTGAAGCTTTCTTT. It specifies CASSAGTGYANTEAFF.

The chain employs TRBV28 and TRBJ2-7; D may be TRBD1 (6 bases). This CDR3 contains 14 residues. Germline V gene data show CDR1 as MDHEN and CDR2 as SYDVKM. Trimming shortened V by 4 bases and J by 4 bases, and 14 bases separated the two germline ends. The CDR3 loop reads CASSSWGTSYEQYF. CDR3 sequence (DNA): TGTGCCAGCAGTTCTTGGGGGACATCGTACGAGCAGTACTTC.

The chain couples TRBV7-9 to TRBJ1-2, with D maybe TRBD1 (5 bases). In germline, CDR1 is SEHNR, CDR2 FQNEAQ (reference sequence). There are 14 residues in the CDR3. V gave up 3 bases and J gave up 0 bases, with 8 bases separating them. The CDR3 sequence is CASSFAGSNYGYTF. The CDR3, as DNA: TGTGCCAGCAGCTTTGCAGGGTCTAACTATGGCTACACCTTC.

This clone is a singleton in its sample. This chain joins TRBV5-1 and TRBJ1-2; D not resolved. Germline-derived CDR1 and CDR2 are SGHRS and YFSETQ. Trimming removed 0 bases at V and 0 bases at J, with 15 bases between. The CDR3 runs 17 residues. The CDR3 reads CASSLAGRAETNYGYTF. The CDR3 DNA reads TGCGCCAGCAGCTTGGCCGGTCGGGCGGAAACTAACTATGGCTACACCTTC.

This clone was observed a few times. This chain uses TRBV11-1 with TRBJ2-3, with no clear D. The V gene lost 4 bases and the J gene lost 4 bases, with 6 bases spanning the gap. Looked up from germline, CDR1 is SGHAT and CDR2 is FQDESV (reference sequence). The CDR3 loop spans 12 amino acids. The DNA of the CDR3 is TGTGCCAGCAGCTCGACGGCAGATACGCAGTATTTT. Amino acid sequence: CASSSTADTQYF.

This clone has only one observation. The chain employs TRBV10-1 and TRBJ2-2, with 10 positions matching TRBD1. Germline CDR1 and CDR2: WNHNN and SYGVQD (reference sequence). The V and J ends lost 8 bases and 6 bases, in that order; junction bases with no gene match: 3. The CDR3 is 13 residues long. This chain's CDR3 is CASGTGESGELFF. Written as DNA, the CDR3 is TGCGCCAGCGGGACAGGGGAGTCCGGGGAGCTGTTTTTT.